These 7 T cell receptor beta chains were sequenced from one sample in a study of OX40 agonist ivuxolimab in advanced cancers. Only in-frame clones appear in the TCRdb table, and some are missing; sequencing was by immunoSEQ multiplex PCR. The sample consists of around 66,000 clones, roughly 88% of them appearing once. This specimen consisted of CD4+ or CD8+ T cells sorted from blood, obtained in a trial of the OX40 agonist ivuxolimab. The receptors were gathered from an adult with an advanced solid tumor such as melanoma, head and neck, liver or kidney cancer.

As to this clone: One end of the junction varies from germline; a read error may be responsible. CDR3 sequence reads: CASSRISLVYEQYF. The CDR3, as DNA: TGTGCCAGCAGCCGGATATCCCTAGTCTACGAGCAGTACTTC. The chain is built from TRBV5-1 and TRBJ2-7; D remains unclear. The length of the CDR3 is 14 residues. The germline gives CDR1 SGHRS, CDR2 YFSETQ.

The V call is TRBV4-1, the J call TRBJ1-1; TRBD1 matches 12 bases. This CDR3 comprises 18 residues. Germline V gives CDR1 MGHRA, CDR2 YSYEKL. V gave up 4 bases and J gave up 6 bases; unmatched junction bases: 15. The CDR3 DNA sequence: TGCGCCAGCAGCCCTCTGGGGACAGGGGGCGGCAAGGGCGCTGAAGCTTTCTTT. Amino acids: CASSPLGTGGGKGAEAFF.

The CDR3, as DNA: TGTGCCAGCAGGGGCTTATTGGGAGCTTCCTACGAGCAGTACTTC. Translating it yields CASRGLLGASYEQYF. The chain has TRBV25-1 and TRBJ2-7, with a possible D match to TRBD2 (5 bases). This CDR3 spans 15 amino acids. CDR1 is MGHDK, CDR2 SYGVNS, per germline. With 6 bases removed from V and 1 base from J, the gap between germline ends came to 16 bases.

With regard to this clone: At one end, the junction sequence differs from germline, possibly due to a read error. This CDR3 is also generated by other DNA sequences in the sample. J is TRBJ2-3 and V is TRBV9; weak D call: TRBD2 (5 bases). This CDR3 contains 14 residues. Germline V CDR1 and CDR2: SGDLS, YYNGEE. The CDR3, as DNA: TGTGCCAGCAGCCCGCGGGTCGGCACGGATACGCAGTATTTT. Protein sequence: CASSPRVGTDTQYF.

The rearrangement uses TRBV10-2 and TRBJ2-5; D call uncertain. V shed 0 bases and J shed 4 bases, with 12 bases lying between them. The CDR3 spans 15 residues. CDR1 and CDR2 (germline): WSHSY, SAAADI. The CDR3 sequence: CASSESPGFGETQYF. CDR3 nucleotide sequence: TGCGCCAGCAGTGAGTCGCCCGGATTCGGAGAGACCCAGTACTTC.

The gene calls are TRBV7-9 and TRBJ2-3; no clear D gene. This CDR3 is built from 14 residues. Looked up from germline, CDR1 is SEHNR and CDR2 is FQNEAQ (reference sequence). V gave up 5 bases and J gave up 1 base, with 10 bases separating them. The CDR3 protein is CASSPVLGTDTQYF. The CDR3 coding sequence is TGTGCCAGCAGCCCAGTCCTCGGCACAGATACGCAGTATTTT.

The rearrangement joins TRBV28 to TRBJ2-1, with 11 bases matching TRBD1. V gave up 7 bases and J gave up 1 base; unmatched junction bases: 12. Germline values: CDR1 MDHEN, CDR2 SYDVKM. The CDR3 consists of 18 residues. Written as DNA, the CDR3 is TGTGCCAGCACCCCTCTGACGGGACAGGGGGGATCCTACAATGAGCAGTTCTTC. Protein: CASTPLTGQGGSYNEQFF.